Listed here are 8 T cell receptor beta chains from one sample, sequenced in a study of T cells and Merkel cell carcinoma outcomes. Only in-frame clones appear in the TCRdb table, and some are missing; sequencing was by immunoSEQ multiplex PCR. Among under 25,000 clones listed, over 70% were seen once. The sequenced sample consisted of tumor tissue from Merkel cell carcinoma. The receptors were sampled from a human donor with Merkel cell carcinoma.

The chain links TRBV20-1 to TRBJ1-1; 8 nucleotides line up with TRBD1. The CDR3 has 11 amino acids. Germline lookup yields CDR1 DFQATT and CDR2 SNEGSKA (reference sequence). V lost 6 bases, J lost 6 bases, and 3 bases stayed unmatched. The CDR3 coding sequence is TGCAGTGCATCCAGGGGGCCTGAAGCTTTCTTT. Translation: CSASRGPEAFF.

This clone was seen only a few times. For the CDR3, the DNA is TGTGCCAGCAGCTTAGGGGGGGGGAACACTGAAGCTTTCTTT. Protein product: CASSLGGGNTEAFF. This chain joins TRBV7-9 and TRBJ1-1, with D possibly TRBD1 on 5 matching bases. The CDR3 has 14 amino acids. Trimming shortened V by 1 base and J by 1 base, and 7 bases separated the two germline ends. Germline V lookup: CDR1 SEHNR, CDR2 FQNEAQ (reference sequence).

The chain uses TRBV5-1 and TRBJ2-1; unclear D gene. Germline assignment: CDR1 SGHRS and CDR2 YFSETQ. V was clipped by 1 base and J by 7 bases, with 9 bases between them. The CDR3 sequence is 13 residues long. CDR3: CASSLNIQNEQFF. The DNA of the CDR3 is TGCGCCAGCAGCTTGAACATTCAAAATGAGCAGTTCTTC.

The CDR3 sequence is CASSRHDTQYF. The CDR3, as DNA: TGTGCCAGCAGTCGCCACGATACGCAGTATTTT. V is TRBV6-6 and J is TRBJ2-3; the D is unclear. The CDR3 is 11 amino acids. Germline values: CDR1 MNHNY, CDR2 SVGAGI (reference sequence). Trimming pared 5 bases from V and 6 bases from J, leaving 6 bases between.

The genes are TRBV19 and TRBJ2-7; D gene uncertain. The CDR3 consists of 13 residues. Trimming stripped 5 bases from V and 2 bases from J, with 10 bases between. Germline V CDR1 and CDR2: LNHDA, SQIVND (reference sequence). The CDR3 is CASSAAQAYEQYF. The CDR3 DNA follows: TGTGCCAGTAGTGCCGCTCAGGCCTACGAGCAGTACTTC.

The V gene is TRBV15, the J gene TRBJ2-4; unclear D gene. This CDR3 contains 17 residues. V lost 4 bases to trimming and J lost 0 bases, with 16 bases between them. The germline V gene encodes CDR1 LNHNV and CDR2 YYDKDF (reference sequence). In DNA, the CDR3 is TGTGCCACCAGCATTAGACCGGTCTCCCTAGCCAAAAACATTCAGTACTTC. Translation: CATSIRPVSLAKNIQYF.

V usage is TRBV15 and J usage is TRBJ2-3; the D gene is possibly TRBD2 (6 bases). The CDR3 loop spans 15 amino acids. Germline V lookup: CDR1 LNHNV, CDR2 YYDKDF (reference sequence). V was pared by 5 bases and J by 2 bases, with 14 bases between. CDR3: CATSGRGINTDTQYF. The CDR3 DNA reads as TGTGCCACCAGCGGCCGGGGGATCAACACAGATACGCAGTATTTT.

The V gene is TRBV28, the J gene TRBJ2-7; D perhaps matches TRBD2 (6 bases). Germline-derived CDR1 and CDR2 are MDHEN and SYDVKM. This CDR3 region has 12 residues. Trimming stripped 3 bases from V and 3 bases from J, with 6 bases between. CDR3 in DNA: TGTGCCAGCAGTTTGGGAGGCTACGAGCAGTACTTC. This encodes CASSLGGYEQYF.